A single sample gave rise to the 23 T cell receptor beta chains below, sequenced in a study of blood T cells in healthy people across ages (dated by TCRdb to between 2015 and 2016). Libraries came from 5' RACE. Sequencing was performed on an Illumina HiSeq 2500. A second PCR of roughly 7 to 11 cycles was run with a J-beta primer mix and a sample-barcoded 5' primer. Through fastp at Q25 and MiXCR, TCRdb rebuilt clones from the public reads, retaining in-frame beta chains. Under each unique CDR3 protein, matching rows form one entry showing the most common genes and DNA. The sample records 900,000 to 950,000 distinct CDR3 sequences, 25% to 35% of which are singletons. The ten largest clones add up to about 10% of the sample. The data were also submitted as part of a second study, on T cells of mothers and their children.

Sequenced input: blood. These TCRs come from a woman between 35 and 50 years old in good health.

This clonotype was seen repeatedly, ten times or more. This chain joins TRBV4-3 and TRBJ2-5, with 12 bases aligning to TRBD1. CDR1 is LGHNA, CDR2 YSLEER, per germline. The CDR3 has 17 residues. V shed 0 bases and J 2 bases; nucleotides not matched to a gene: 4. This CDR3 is CASSQEGTGGRQETQYF. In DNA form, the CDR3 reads TGCGCCAGCAGCCAAGAGGGGACAGGGGGCCGGCAAGAGACCCAGTACTTC.

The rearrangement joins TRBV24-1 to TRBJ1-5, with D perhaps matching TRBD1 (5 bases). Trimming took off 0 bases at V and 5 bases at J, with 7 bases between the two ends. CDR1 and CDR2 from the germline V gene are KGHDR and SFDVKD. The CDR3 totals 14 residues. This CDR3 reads CATSDLSGDQPQHF. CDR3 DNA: TGTGCCACCAGTGATTTGTCGGGGGATCAGCCCCAGCATTTT.

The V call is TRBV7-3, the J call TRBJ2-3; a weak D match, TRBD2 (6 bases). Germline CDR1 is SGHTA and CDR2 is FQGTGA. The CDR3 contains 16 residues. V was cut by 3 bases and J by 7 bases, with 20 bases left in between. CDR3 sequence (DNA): TGTGCCAGCAGCTTCTGGTCTTGGGGCGGGGAGAATACGCAGTATTTT. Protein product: CASSFWSWGGENTQYF.

CDR3 DNA sequence: TGCAGTGCTAGAGATTGGGTTGGTGTAGCGGGAGAAGAGACCCAGTACTTC. It encodes CSARDWVGVAGEETQYF. The chain uses TRBV20-1 and TRBJ2-5; 9 bases agree with TRBD2. The CDR3 consists of 17 residues. Germline V lookup: CDR1 DFQATT, CDR2 SNEGSKA (reference sequence). The junction had 11 bases not matched to a gene; V was cut back by 0 bases and J by 3 bases.

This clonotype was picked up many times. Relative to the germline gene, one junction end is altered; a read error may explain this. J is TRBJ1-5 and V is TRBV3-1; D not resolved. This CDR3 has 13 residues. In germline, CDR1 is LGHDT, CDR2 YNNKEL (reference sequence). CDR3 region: CASSQDGNQPQHF. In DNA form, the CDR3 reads TGCGCCAGCAGCCAAGATGGCAATCAGCCCCAGCATTTT.

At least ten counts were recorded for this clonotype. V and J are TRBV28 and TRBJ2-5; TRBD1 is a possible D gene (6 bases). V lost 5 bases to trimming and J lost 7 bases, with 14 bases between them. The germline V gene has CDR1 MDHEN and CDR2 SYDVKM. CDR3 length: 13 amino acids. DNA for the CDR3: TGTGCCAGCAGTAAACAGGGCGGAATGACCCAGTACTTC. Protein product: CASSKQGGMTQYF.

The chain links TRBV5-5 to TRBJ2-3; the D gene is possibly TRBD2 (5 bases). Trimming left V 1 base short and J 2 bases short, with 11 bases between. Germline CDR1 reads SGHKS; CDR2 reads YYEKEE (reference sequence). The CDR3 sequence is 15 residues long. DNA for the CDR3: TGTGCCAGCAGCTTGCTGAGCGGTGCCACAGATACGCAGTATTTT. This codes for CASSLLSGATDTQYF.

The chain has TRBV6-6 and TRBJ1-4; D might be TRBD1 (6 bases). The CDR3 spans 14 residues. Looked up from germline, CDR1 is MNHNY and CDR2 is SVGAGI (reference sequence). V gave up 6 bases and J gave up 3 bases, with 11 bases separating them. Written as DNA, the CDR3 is TGTGCCAGCAGGGATCACAGGGCTAATGAAAAACTGTTTTTT. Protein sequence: CASRDHRANEKLFF.

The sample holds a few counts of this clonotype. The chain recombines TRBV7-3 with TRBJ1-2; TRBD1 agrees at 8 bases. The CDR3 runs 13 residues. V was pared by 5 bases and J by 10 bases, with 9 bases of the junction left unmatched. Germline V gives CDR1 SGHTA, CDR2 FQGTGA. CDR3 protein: CASSTRQGSDYTF. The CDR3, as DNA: TGTGCCAGCAGCACGAGACAGGGGTCGGACTACACCTTC.

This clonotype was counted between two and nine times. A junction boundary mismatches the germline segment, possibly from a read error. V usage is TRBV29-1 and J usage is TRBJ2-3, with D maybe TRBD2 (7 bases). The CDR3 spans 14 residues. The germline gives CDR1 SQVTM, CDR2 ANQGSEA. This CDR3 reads CSVESGGHTDAQYF. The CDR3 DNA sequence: TGCAGCGTTGAATCGGGGGGACACACAGATGCGCAGTATTTT.

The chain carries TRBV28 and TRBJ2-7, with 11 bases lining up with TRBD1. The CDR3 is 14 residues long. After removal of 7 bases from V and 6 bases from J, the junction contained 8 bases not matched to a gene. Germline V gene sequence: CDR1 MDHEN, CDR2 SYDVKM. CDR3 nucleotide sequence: TGTGCCAGCACCCCCGGGACAGGGGGACTCGAGCAGTACTTC. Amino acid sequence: CASTPGTGGLEQYF.

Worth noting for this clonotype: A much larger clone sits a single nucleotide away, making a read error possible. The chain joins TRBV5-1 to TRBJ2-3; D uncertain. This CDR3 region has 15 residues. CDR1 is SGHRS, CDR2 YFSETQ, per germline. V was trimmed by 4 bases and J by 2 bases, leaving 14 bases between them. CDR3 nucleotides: TGCGCCAGCAGCCGGAACGGTGCTAACACAGATACGCAGTATTTT. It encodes CASSRNGANTDTQYF.

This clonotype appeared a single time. The CDR3 sequence is CASNLLTGSYEQYF. Here the CDR3 DNA reads TGTGCCAGCAACCTGTTGACAGGGTCCTACGAGCAGTACTTC. V and J are TRBV7-6 and TRBJ2-7; 7 nucleotides line up with TRBD1. After removal of 7 bases from V and 1 base from J, the junction contained 7 bases not matched to a gene. Germline-derived CDR1 and CDR2 are SGHVS and FNYEAQ. The length of the CDR3 is 14 residues.

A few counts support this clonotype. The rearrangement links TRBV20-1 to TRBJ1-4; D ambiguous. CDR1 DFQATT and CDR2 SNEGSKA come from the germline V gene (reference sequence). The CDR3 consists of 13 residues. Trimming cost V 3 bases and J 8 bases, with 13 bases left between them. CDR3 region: CSASVGGDEKLFF. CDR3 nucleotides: TGCAGTGCTAGTGTCGGAGGAGACGAAAAACTGTTTTTT.

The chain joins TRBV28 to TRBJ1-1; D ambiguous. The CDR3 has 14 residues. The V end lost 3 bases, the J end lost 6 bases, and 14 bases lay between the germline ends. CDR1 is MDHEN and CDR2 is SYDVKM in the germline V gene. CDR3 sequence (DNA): TGTGCCAGCAGTTTGTGGGCGATAGTCCCTGAAGCTTTCTTT. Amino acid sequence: CASSLWAIVPEAFF.

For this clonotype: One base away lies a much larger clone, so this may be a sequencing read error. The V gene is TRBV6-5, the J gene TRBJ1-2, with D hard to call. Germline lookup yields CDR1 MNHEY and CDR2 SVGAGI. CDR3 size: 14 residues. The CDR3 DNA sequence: TGTGCCAGCAGGTACTCGAGGCAGATCTATGGCTACACCTTC. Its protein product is CASRYSRQIYGYTF.

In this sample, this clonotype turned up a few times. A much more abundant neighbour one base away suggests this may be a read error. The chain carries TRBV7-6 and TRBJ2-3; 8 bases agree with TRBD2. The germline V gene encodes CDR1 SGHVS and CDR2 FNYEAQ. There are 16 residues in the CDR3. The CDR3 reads CASNLEAGESTDTQYF. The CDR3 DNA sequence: TGTGCCAGCAACTTAGAAGCGGGGGAAAGCACAGATACGCAGTATTTT.

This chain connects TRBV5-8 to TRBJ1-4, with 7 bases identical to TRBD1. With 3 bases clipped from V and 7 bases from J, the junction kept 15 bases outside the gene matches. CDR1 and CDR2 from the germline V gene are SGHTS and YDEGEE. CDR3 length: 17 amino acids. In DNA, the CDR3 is TGTGCCAGCAGCTGGGGGGGACAGCCCTCAATGGGTGAAAAACTGTTTTTT. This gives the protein CASSWGGQPSMGEKLFF.

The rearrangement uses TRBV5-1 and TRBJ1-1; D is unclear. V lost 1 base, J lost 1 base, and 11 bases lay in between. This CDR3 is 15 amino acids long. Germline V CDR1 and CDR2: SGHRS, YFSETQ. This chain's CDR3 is CASSLYGDRNTEAFF. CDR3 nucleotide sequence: TGCGCCAGCAGCTTGTATGGGGATAGGAACACTGAAGCTTTCTTT.

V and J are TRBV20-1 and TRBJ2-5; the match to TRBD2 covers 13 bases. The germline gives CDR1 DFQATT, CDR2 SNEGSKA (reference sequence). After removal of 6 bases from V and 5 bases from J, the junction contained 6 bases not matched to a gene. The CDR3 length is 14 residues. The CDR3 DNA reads TGCAGTGCACGGACTAGCGGGAGTTCGGAGACCCAGTACTTC. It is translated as CSARTSGSSETQYF.

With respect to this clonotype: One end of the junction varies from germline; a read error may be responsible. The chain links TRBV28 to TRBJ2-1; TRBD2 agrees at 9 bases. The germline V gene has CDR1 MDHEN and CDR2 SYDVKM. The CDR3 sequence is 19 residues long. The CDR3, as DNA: TGTGCCGGCAGTTCCCCTCCCGGCGGGGGGGCCGGGGGTTGGAAGGAGCAGTTCTTC. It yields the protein CAGSSPPGGGAGGWKEQFF.

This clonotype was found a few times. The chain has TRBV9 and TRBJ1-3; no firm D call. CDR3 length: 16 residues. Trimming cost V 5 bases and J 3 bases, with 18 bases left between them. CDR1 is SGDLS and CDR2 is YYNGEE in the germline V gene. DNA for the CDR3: TGTGCCAGCAGAGCATCCGGGCCCAAAGGTGGAAACACCATATATTTT. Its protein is CASRASGPKGGNTIYF.

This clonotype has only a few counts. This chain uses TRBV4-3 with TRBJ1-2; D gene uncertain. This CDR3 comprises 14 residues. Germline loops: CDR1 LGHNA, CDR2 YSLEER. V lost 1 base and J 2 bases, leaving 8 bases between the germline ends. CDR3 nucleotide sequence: TGCGCCAGCAGCCAAGCAGACGGGAACTATGGCTACACCTTC. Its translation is CASSQADGNYGYTF.